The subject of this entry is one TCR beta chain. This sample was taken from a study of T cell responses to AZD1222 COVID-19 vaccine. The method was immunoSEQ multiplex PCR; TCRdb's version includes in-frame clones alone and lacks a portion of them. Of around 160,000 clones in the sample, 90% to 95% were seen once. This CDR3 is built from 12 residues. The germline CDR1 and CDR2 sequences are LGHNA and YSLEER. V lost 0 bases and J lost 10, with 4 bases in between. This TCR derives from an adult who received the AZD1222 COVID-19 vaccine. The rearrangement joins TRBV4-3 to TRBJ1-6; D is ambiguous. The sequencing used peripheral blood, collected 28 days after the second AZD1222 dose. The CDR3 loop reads CASSQEPSPLHF. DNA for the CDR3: TGCGCCAGCAGCCAAGAACCCTCACCCCTCCACTTT.